This T cell receptor (beta chain) was sequenced for a study of cytomegalovirus exposure and HLA in healthy donors (dated by TCRdb to the late 2010s). Study-wide context: An earlier analysis of roughly 610 of the donors reported 276 Gb of sequence data and 117 million unique TCR beta sequences obtained from approximately 180 million T cells. Every discovery cohort repertoire had been produced on one sequencing platform. Besides the first cohort of 666 subjects, a separate validation cohort made up of around 120 different subjects was used. Genome-wide SNP genotypes for about 65% of the roughly 700 donors were used in a later genetic analysis, which treated that subset as a discovery cohort. The genetic ancestry cluster associated with self-reported Caucasian donors included about 81% of the 398 genotyped donors. Donor age, sex, ethnicity and CMV serostatus were collected together with the repertoire data. The study used immunosequencing to profile the T cell repertoires of more than 650 subjects and linked those repertoires to cytomegalovirus serostatus. In a later analysis, previously published TCR beta repertoires from 666 donors were re-analyzed and high-resolution HLA genotyping was added so that TCR occurrence patterns could be studied. Roughly 300 gigabases of sequencing data and tens of millions of unique TCR sequences were included in an early release covering about 620 HLA-typed donors. Rather than using new phenotypic data, the later analysis identified candidate immune exposures from TCR beta sequences and from how often those sequences occurred across donors. An earlier analysis of 450 to 750 of the donors used high-throughput TCR beta sequencing to judge whether each TCR beta V gene segment behaved as functional or pseudogenic. On average, about 240,000 unique TCR beta nucleotide sequences were sequenced per donor among 398 genotyped donors of the cohort, with around 19% of those sequences being non-productive. Class I and class II HLA loci were covered by the typing at four-digit resolution. To predict cytomegalovirus infection status, the study brought together high-throughput TCR immunosequencing, statistical association of individual TCRs with disease status, and machine learning. Typing coverage varied by locus: about 620-640 donors for A, B, C, DRB1 and DQB1; approximately 500 for DQA1; about 590 for DPA1; roughly 450 for DPB1. Because of strong linkage in the cohort, 4 to 6 DR-DQ haplotypes were treated as single units for association and clustering. The aim of the study was to test whether cataloging public T cell receptors could identify signatures of past pathogen exposure. Study-wide conclusions, independent of this receptor: In a later genetic analysis, a missense DCLRE1C variant was associated with V-gene and J-gene trimming of TCR beta chains, and the association was replicated in an independent cohort. Sequencing depth was assumed to be roughly uniform across donors in the presence/absence analyses, though that assumption may not hold. Most TCR sequences were observed very rarely across donors, whereas some public TCRs were present in many individuals. An earlier analysis of around 540 of the donors showed that most TCR beta V segments appeared in productive rearrangements either about 90% or about 30% of the time, which broadly matched IMGT annotations. In both the original and validation cohorts, the classifier was reported to diagnose cytomegalovirus status with high specificity and sensitivity. HLA typing was unavailable for some donors at each locus, so association tests used only the typed subset. Linkage disequilibrium might explain the correlated functional status among segregating V segments, but an unknown experimental factor could not be excluded. According to a later genetic analysis, donors in an Asian-associated ancestry cluster had fewer N-insertions in productive TCRs than the approximately 630-donor mean. In a later analysis, the rate of TCR association differed among HLA loci, with DRB1 alleles having the most associated TCRs and HLA-C alleles having the fewest. A further reported finding was that TCR beta sequences accurately predicted the HLA-A and HLA-B alleles for most subjects in the first cohort. The cohort was sequenced for TCR beta chains only, and without alpha or paired-chain data the features that could be detected were limited. A total of around 150 TCR beta chains were listed by the study as associated with cytomegalovirus. When HLA alleles, especially DR and DQ, strongly co-occurred, TCR associations were difficult to assign to individual alleles. Because counts were too low, around 17 rarely observed V segments, including chromosome 9 orphons, were left out of the earlier analysis of a few hundred of the donors. In a later analysis, several top co-occurrence clusters were reported to appear linked to parvovirus B19, influenza, CMV and Epstein-Barr virus. Immune exposure information for the cohort was limited to CMV serostatus. A few of the identified cytomegalovirus-associated TCR beta chains were confirmed in vitro to be specific for cytomegalovirus antigens. The authors suggested that the approach could potentially be generalized to other disease states and immunological phenotypes. The 87-base-pair reads could not distinguish some IMGT-functional V segments, including TRBV6-2 and TRBV6-3, so those segments were excluded. The sequencing pipeline was judged likely to have produced a cluster of highly shared sequence variants as a technical artifact. In a later analysis, HLA-associated TCR beta chains showed more clonal expansion and lower generation probabilities than non-associated chains that were equally common. In a later analysis, most CMV-associated TCR beta chains were found to appear HLA-restricted, with HLA associations seemingly driven largely by CMV exposure. In a later analysis, over 15,000 TCR beta sequences were associated with specific HLA alleles at a false discovery rate of 0.05.

The cohort comprised 670 or so healthy bone marrow donors. At the time of sampling, every cohort member was nominally healthy, though immune exposures that went unrecorded were likely present. The donor tested CMV seronegative and was one of the 352 seronegative cohort members. A peripheral blood sample was provided by each donor, and peripheral blood mononuclear cells were used for TCR beta sequencing. Genomic DNA was extracted from the blood cell samples with the Qiagen DNeasy Blood Extraction Kit. Library creation used the immunoSEQ multiplex PCR assay. A mixture of 60 forward primers for TCR Vbeta segments and 13 reverse primers for TCR Jbeta segments was used in the multiplex PCR. A multiplex PCR assay on genomic DNA amplified the CDR3 region of rearranged TCR beta genes. Amplified TCR beta libraries were sequenced as 87-base-pair reads on the Illumina HiSeq System. The authors' pipeline ran thus. In a later analysis, some 80 million unique TCR beta chains were counted across the 650 to 700 repertoires, and roughly 11 million of these chains were shared by at least two donors. Raw reads were error-corrected and collapsed into unique sequences with a nearest-neighbor algorithm that merged closely related sequences to remove PCR and sequencing errors. V, D and J gene segments were assigned by aligning CDR3 sequences to IMGT reference sequences. For a sequence to be retained, at least a six-nucleotide match to both a V gene segment and a J gene segment was required. Rearrangements were classified as productive when the CDR3 lacked stop codons and remained in frame with V and J, and all other rearrangements were classified as non-productive. Following IMGT convention, CDR3 was defined as the stretch from the second conserved V-encoded cysteine up to the conserved J-encoded phenylalanine. The earlier analysis of about 590 of the donors excluded sequences that lacked an unambiguous match to a single V gene segment. An earlier analysis of approximately 590 of the donors classified V segments as functional when productive rearrangements were above 56.7% and as segregating when the standard deviation between donors was above 5%. A statistical classification framework was developed to diagnose cytomegalovirus status using the catalog of TCR beta chain sequences. In a later analysis, V and J genes were assigned by comparing TCR nucleotide sequences against IMGT/GENE-DB human TR gene sequences. In a later analysis, CDR3 sequences and most-parsimonious VDJ recombination scenarios were assigned using the TCRdist pipeline. A later analysis defined each TCR beta chain by its CDR3 amino acid sequence plus V-gene family, and excluded reads lacking a unique V-gene family. A later analysis removed several hundred highly shared, low-generation-probability nucleotide sequences to deal with suspected cross-contamination and a sequencing artifact. In a later analysis, a clonal expansion index for each public chain was calculated from normalized within-repertoire ranks of inferred template counts. A later analysis computed generation probabilities with a VDJ recombination model fitted to out-of-frame rearrangements, and checked the results against IGoR. In a later analysis, hypergeometric tests were used to score TCR-TCR, TCR-HLA and TCR-CMV co-occurrence, with a repertoire-size bias correction applied to TCR pairs. To estimate false discovery rates, a later analysis permuted the HLA or CMV assignments 20 times. In a later analysis, co-occurring TCRs were grouped using DBSCAN, with TCRdist sequence similarity added in when clustering inside HLA-allele-positive subsets. For co-occurrence clustering, repertoires with fewer than 30,000 or more than 120,000 public chains were excluded, along with five repertoires with anomalous nucleotide sharing. TCRdb holds this immuneACCESS table with in-frame rearrangements only. Some clones are missing; in checked studies, unresolved V genes explain under half, and the rest has no known cause. The V and J calls and the clone size are those of that table, but D and trimming were determined from the DNA. In this sample the table shows over 120,000 clones, 60% to 80% of which occur a single time. Together, the top ten hold roughly 3.8% of the sample.

Trimming takes 3 bases off V and 2 bases off J; junction bases not matched to a gene: 7. From a lookup of the germline V gene, CDR1 and CDR2 are SGHVS and FQNEAQ. Including cysteine and phenylalanine, the CDR3 has 16 amino acids. Only the CDR3 part of the read is kept: 48 bases, read in frame from the first base. Turning to this clone: Its antigen is still unknown. Within one base of it there is no much larger clone, and no base qualities were kept.

The specimen was PBMCs. The clonotype originates from a male donor in good health and CMV-seronegative. The chain uses TRBV7-8 and TRBJ2-7; 10 bases in between match TRBD2. The CDR3 region has the sequence CASSFRLAGVTYEQYF. The nucleotides read TGTGCCAGCAGCTTCCGGCTAGCGGGGGTTACCTACGAGCAGTACTTC.